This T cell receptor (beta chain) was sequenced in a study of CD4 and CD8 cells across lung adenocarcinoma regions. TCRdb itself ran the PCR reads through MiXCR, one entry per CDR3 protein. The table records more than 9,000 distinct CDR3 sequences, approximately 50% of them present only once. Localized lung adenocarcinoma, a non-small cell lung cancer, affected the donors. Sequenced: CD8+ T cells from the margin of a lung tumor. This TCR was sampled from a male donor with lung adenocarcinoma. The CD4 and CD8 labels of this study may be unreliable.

For the CDR3, the DNA is TGTGCCAGCAGTGACGGGGGGGGACGGGGCACAGATACGCAGTATTTT. This sequence encodes CASSDGGGRGTDTQYF. The chain combines TRBV6-1 with TRBJ2-3, with TRBD2 identical over 8 bases. This CDR3 region has 16 residues. Germline values: CDR1 MNHNS, CDR2 SASEGT. V dropped 3 bases and J dropped 1; count of bases not matched to a gene: 6.